This T cell receptor beta chain was identified during a study of blood T cell repertoires in COVID-19 (dated by TCRdb to about 2020). For the wider study: Collaborator samples came from the United States, Italy and Spain and covered acute and convalescent phases of COVID-19. The prospective study material was composed of cDNA or gDNA derived from T cells, B-cell-depleted T cells, or PBMCs. The dataset comprised deeply sampled blood TCRbeta repertoires from subjects exposed to, actively infected with, or recovered from COVID-19. The repertoires were released in a freely available public database intended as a resource for research on the immune response to SARS-CoV-2. The samples were drawn from two sources: the first 160 participants of the ongoing ImmuneRACE study, and 1,200 or so subjects contributed by 6 global collaborators. Sample metadata almost always included a de-identified subject ID, COVID-19 status, age in years and sex. HLA class I and class II types, where available, came from metadata supplied by the sample provider rather than from assay-based typing.

Overall study outcomes, separate from this receptor: How much clinical and demographic metadata was included differed by source and by participant, and the metadata was provided uncurated.

Collaborating institutions collected whole blood in K2EDTA tubes following their own protocols. For TCRbeta analysis, collaborator samples were shipped as frozen whole blood, as isolated PBMCs, or as DNA extracted from either sample type. The CDR3 goes from the cysteine to the phenylalanine over 15 residues. Of the read, only the CDR3 DNA is kept; its 45 bases are in frame from base 1. CDR1 and CDR2 are drawn from the germline V gene: SGHAT, FQNNGV. The V end loses 4 bases and the J end loses 2 bases, and a stretch of 15 bases separates them. On this clone: Its antigen specificity is not known. No base quality information exists; no much larger clone differs at one position.

The immunoSEQ Assay, a bias-controlled multiplex PCR, was used to amplify TCRbeta CDR3 regions from genomic DNA. Per the authors' processing: The number of nucleated cells in each sample was estimated from the amplification of reference gene primers within the assay. To quantify the absolute abundance of each unique TCRbeta CDR3 rearrangement, sequence reads were collapsed and filtered. Productive Simpson clonality was computed per sample as the square root of Simpson's diversity index over productive rearrangements. Imported from immuneACCESS, the table was reduced by TCRdb to in-frame sequences with V and J called. These copies leave out some clones; in studies compared against another copy, an unresolved V gene accounts for under half, and the cause of the remainder is not known. V, J and clone size were drawn from that table, and D and trimming were deduced from the DNA. The sample includes some 200,000 clones, with 80% to 85% observed a single time. Together, the top ten hold roughly 3% of the sample.

This sequence uses TRBV11-2 and TRBJ2-7; TRBD1 could be the D gene, as 5 bases match. The clonotype was recovered from a human donor with acute or convalescent COVID-19. The donor label of this sample is uncertain. Sequenced sample: peripheral blood. The nucleotides are TGTGCCAGCAGCTATCCGCGGACACGACCCTACGAGCAGTACTTC. Translated, it gives CASSYPRTRPYEQYF.